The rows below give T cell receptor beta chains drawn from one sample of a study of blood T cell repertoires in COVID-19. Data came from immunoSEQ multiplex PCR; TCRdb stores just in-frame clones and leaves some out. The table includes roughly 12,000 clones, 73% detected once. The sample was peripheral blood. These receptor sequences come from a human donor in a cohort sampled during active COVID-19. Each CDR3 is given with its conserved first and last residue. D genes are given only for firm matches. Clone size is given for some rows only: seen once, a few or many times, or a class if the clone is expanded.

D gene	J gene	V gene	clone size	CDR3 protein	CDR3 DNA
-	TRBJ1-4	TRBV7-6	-	CASSPSVLNEKLFF	TGTGCCAGCAGCCCCAGTGTTCTTAATGAAAAACTGTTTTTT
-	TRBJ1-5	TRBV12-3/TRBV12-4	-	CASSFYSNQPQHF	TGTGCCAGCAGTTTTTACAGTAATCAGCCCCAGCATTTT
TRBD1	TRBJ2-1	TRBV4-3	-	CASSQDRSSYNEQFF	TGCGCCAGCAGCCAGGACAGGAGCTCCTACAATGAGCAGTTCTTC
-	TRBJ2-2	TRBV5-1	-	CASSLGPTGELFF	TGCGCCAGCAGCTTGGGGCCCACCGGGGAGCTGTTTTTT
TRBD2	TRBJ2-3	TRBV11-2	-	CASSYSSGRDTQYF	TGTGCCAGCAGCTACTCTAGCGGGAGGGATACGCAGTATTTT
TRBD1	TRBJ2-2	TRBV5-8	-	CASSLGQGDTGELFF	TGTGCCAGCAGCCTCGGACAGGGGGACACCGGGGAGCTGTTTTTT
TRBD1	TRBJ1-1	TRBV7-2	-	CASRVGQGTFKAFF	TGTGCCAGCAGGGTGGGACAGGGGACTTTCAAAGCTTTCTTT
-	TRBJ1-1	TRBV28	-	CASSRRGGATEAFF	TGTGCCAGCAGTAGGCGGGGTGGAGCCACTGAAGCTTTCTTT
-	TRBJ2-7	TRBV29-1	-	CSVEGTGYEQYF	TGCAGCGTTGAAGGAACCGGGTACGAGCAGTACTTC
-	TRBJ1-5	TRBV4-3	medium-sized	CASSQDRRNQPQHF	TGCGCCAGCAGCCAAGATAGGAGAAATCAGCCCCAGCATTTT
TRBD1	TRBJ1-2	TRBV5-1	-	CASSDRDRGLYGYTF	TGCGCCAGCAGCGACCGGGACAGGGGGCTCTATGGCTACACCTTC
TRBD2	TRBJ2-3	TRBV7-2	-	CASSLGLAPDTQYF	TGTGCCAGCAGCTTAGGACTAGCCCCCGATACGCAGTATTTT
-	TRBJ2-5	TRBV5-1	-	CASSLVTQETQYF	TGCGCCAGCAGCTTGGTCACTCAAGAGACCCAGTACTTC
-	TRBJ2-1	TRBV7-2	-	CASSLRGGRSYNEQFF	TGTGCCAGCAGCTTAAGGGGGGGGCGCTCCTACAATGAGCAGTTCTTC
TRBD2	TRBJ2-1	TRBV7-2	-	CASRAGTKQFF	TGTGCCAGCAGGGCCGGGACTAAGCAGTTCTTC
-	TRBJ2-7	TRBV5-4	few	CASSWGLARTSYEQYF	TGTGCCAGCAGCTGGGGGCTAGCTAGGACCTCCTACGAGCAGTACTTC
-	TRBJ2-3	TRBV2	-	CASLHQADTQYF	TGTGCCAGCTTACACCAGGCAGATACGCAGTATTTT
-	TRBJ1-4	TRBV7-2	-	CASSPTRNPLNEKLFF	TGTGCCAGCAGCCCGACACGTAATCCCCTAAATGAAAAACTGTTTTTT
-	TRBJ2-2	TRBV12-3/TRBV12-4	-	CANRENTGELFF	TGTGCTAACAGGGAGAACACCGGGGAGCTGTTTTTT
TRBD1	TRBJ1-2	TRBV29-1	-	CSGGTAYGYTF	TGCAGCGGCGGGACAGCCTATGGCTACACCTTC
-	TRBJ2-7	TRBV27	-	CASSLIPQSPEQYF	TGTGCCAGCAGTTTAATCCCCCAGTCCCCCGAGCAGTACTTC
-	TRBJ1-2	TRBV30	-	CAWSEDGFYGYTF	TGTGCCTGGAGCGAAGACGGGTTCTATGGCTACACCTTC
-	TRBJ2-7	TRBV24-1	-	CATSDRGLTVIYEQYF	TGTGCCACCAGTGATCGGGGACTGACTGTTATTTACGAGCAGTACTTC
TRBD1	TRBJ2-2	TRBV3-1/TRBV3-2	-	CASSPRDRAAGELFF	TGTGCCAGCAGCCCCCGGGACAGGGCTGCCGGGGAGCTGTTTTTT
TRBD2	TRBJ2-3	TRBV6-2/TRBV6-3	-	CASSSSGSGADTQYF	TGTGCCAGCAGTTCCAGCGGGAGTGGCGCAGATACGCAGTATTTT
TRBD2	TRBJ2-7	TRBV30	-	CAWSVGGGGPYEQYF	TGTGCCTGGAGTGTAGGCGGGGGGGGCCCCTACGAGCAGTACTTC
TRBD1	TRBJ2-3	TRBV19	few	CASRPGQGALDTQYF	TGTGCCAGTAGGCCGGGACAGGGGGCTTTAGATACGCAGTATTTT
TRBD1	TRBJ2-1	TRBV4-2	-	CASTPGGSYNEQFF	TGTGCCAGCACCCCAGGGGGCTCCTACAATGAGCAGTTCTTC
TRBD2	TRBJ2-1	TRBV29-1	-	CSDRLAGGNEQFF	TGCAGCGATAGACTAGCGGGAGGGAATGAGCAGTTCTTC
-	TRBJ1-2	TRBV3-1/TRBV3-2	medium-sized	CASSPLGAEGYTF	TGTGCCAGCAGCCCTCTGGGGGCGGAGGGCTACACCTTC
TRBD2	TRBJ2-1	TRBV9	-	CASSKGLAGSGYNEQFF	TGTGCCAGCAGCAAGGGACTAGCGGGAAGCGGGTACAATGAGCAGTTCTTC
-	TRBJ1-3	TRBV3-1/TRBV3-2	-	CASSQGAKGNTIYF	TGTGCCAGCAGCCAAGGGGCGAAAGGAAACACCATATATTTT
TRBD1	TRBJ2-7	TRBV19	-	CASSSYNGQGARPEQYF	TGTGCCAGTAGTAGCTATAATGGACAGGGGGCGCGCCCCGAGCAGTACTTC
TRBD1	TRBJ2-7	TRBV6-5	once	CASSYRTGYSYEQYF	TGTGCCAGCAGTTACCGGACAGGATACTCCTACGAGCAGTACTTC
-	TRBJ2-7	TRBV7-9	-	CASRYRDSYEQYF	TGTGCCAGCAGGTACAGGGACTCCTACGAGCAGTACTTC
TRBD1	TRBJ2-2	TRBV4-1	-	CASSQSDRTNTGELFF	TGCGCCAGCAGCCAATCGGACAGGACGAACACCGGGGAGCTGTTTTTT
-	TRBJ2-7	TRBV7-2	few	CASSSLGVEQYF	TGTGCCAGCAGCTCCCTAGGGGTTGAGCAGTACTTC
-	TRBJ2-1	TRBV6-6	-	CASSYAAVSYNEQFF	TGTGCCAGCAGTTACGCGGCGGTTTCCTACAATGAGCAGTTCTTC
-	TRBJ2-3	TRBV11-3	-	CASSGRGSQYF	TGTGCCAGCAGCGGAAGGGGTTCGCAGTATTTT
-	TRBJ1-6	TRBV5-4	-	CASSLLGAPLHF	TGTGCCAGCAGTTTACTCGGGGCACCCCTCCACTTT
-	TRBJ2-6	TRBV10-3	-	CAISLRGSSGANVLTF	TGTGCCATCAGTCTAAGGGGGAGCTCTGGGGCCAACGTCCTGACTTTC
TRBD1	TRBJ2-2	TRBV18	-	CASSPWDRLTAGELFF	TGTGCCAGCTCACCTTGGGACAGGCTAACCGCCGGGGAGCTGTTTTTT